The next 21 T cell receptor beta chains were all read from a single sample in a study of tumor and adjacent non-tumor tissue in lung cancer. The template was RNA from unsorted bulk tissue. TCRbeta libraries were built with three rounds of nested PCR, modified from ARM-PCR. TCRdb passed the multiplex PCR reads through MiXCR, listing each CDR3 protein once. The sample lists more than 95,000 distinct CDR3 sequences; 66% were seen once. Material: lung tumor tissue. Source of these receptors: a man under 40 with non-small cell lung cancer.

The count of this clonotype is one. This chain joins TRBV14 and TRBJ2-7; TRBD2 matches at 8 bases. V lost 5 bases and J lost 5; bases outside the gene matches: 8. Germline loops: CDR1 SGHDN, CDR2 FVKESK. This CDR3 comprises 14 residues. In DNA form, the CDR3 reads TGTGCCAGCAGCTTTCCGGGACTAGGAAACGAGCAGTACTTC. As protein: CASSFPGLGNEQYF.

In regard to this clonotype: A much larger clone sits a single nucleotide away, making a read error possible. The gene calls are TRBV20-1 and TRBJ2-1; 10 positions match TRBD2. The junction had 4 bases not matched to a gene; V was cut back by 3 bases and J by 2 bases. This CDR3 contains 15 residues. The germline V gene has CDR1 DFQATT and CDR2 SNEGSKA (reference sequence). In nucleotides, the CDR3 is TGCAGTGCTAGTGTAGGGACTAGCGCCTACAATGAGCAGTTCTTC. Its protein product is CSASVGTSAYNEQFF.

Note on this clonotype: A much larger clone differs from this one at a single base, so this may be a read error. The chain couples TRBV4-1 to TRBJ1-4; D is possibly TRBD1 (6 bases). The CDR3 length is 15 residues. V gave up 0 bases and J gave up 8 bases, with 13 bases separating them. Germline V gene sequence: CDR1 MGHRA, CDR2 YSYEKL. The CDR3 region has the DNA TGCGCCAGCAGCCAAGATGAACAGGGTGTGGAAAAACTGTTTTTT. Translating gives CASSQDEQGVEKLFF.

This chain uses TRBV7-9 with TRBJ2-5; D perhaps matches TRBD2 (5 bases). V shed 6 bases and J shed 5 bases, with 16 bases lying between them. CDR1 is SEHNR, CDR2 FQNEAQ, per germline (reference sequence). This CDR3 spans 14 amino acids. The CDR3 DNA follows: TGTGCCAGCAGTAGGTCGAGGGAATCGGAGACCCAGTACTTC. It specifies CASSRSRESETQYF.

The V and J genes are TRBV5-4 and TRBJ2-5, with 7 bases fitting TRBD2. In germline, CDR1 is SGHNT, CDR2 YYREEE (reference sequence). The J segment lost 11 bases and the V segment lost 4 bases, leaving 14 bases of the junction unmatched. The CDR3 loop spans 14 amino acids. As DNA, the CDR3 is TGTGCCAGCAGCGTAATGGCTAGCGGAGGGACTCAGTACTTC. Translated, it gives CASSVMASGGTQYF.

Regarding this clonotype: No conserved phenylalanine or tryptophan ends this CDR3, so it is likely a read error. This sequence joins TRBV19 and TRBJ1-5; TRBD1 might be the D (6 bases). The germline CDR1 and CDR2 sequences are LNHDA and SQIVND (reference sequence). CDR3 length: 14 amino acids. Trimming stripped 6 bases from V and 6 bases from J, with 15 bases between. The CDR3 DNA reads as TGTGCCAGTAGGCTCGGAAAGGGGGGTCAGCCCCAGCATTAT. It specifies CASRLGKGGQPQHY.

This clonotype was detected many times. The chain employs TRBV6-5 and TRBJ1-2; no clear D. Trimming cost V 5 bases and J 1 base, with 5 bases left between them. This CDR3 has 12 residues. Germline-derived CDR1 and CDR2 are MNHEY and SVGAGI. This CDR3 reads CASSTNNYGYTF. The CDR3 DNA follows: TGTGCCAGCAGTACAAATAACTATGGCTACACCTTC.

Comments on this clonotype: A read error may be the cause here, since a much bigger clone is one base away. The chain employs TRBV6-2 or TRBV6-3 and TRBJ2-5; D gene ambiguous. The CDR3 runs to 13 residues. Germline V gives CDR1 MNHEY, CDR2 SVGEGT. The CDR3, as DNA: TGTGCCAGCAATTACGGAACAGTTGAGACCCAGTACTTC. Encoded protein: CASNYGTVETQYF.

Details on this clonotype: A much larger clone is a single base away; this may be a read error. Written as DNA, the CDR3 is TGCAGTGCTAGAGTAGATGGTGAGCAGTTCTTC. Encoded protein: CSARVDGEQFF. The rearrangement joins TRBV20-1 to TRBJ2-1; D ambiguous. The CDR3 contains 11 residues. Between the trimmed V and J ends, which lost 1 base and 9 bases, there was a span of 7 bases. Germline lookup yields CDR1 DFQATT and CDR2 SNEGSKA (reference sequence).

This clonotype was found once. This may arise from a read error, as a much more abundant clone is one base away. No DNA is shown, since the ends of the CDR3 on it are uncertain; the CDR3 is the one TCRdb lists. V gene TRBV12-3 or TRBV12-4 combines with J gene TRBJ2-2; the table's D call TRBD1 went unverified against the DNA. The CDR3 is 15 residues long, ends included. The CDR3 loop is CASNLGQRRAGKLFF.

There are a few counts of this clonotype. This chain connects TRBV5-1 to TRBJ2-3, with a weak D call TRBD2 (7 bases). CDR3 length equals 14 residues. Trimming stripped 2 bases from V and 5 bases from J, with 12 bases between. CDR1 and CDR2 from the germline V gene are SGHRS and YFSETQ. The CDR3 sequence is CASSLGGVEDTQYF. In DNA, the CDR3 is TGCGCCAGCAGCTTAGGGGGGGTCGAAGATACGCAGTATTTT.

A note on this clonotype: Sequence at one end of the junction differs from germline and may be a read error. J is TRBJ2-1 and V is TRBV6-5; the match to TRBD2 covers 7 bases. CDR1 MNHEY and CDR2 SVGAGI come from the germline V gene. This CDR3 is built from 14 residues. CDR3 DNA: TGTGACAGCAGTTCTCCGGGACTACCCGGGGAACAGTTCTTC. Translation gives CDSSSPGLPGEQFF.

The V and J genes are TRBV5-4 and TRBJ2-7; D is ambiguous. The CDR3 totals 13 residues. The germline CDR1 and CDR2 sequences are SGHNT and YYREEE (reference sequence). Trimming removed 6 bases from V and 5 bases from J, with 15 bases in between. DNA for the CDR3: TGTGCCAGCAACCCGGGCCGTTGGGACGAGCAGTACTTC. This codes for CASNPGRWDEQYF.

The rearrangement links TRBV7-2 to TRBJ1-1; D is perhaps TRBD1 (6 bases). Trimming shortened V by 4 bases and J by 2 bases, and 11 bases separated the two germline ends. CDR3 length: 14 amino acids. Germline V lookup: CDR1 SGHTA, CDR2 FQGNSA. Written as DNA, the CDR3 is TGTGCCAGCAGCTCCTCACAGGGTAACACTGAAGCTTTCTTT. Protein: CASSSSQGNTEAFF.

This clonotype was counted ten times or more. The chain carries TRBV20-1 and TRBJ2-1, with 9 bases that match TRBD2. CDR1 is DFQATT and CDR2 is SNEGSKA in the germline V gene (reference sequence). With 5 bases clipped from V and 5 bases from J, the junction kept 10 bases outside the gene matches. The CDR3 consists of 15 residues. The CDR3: CSALIAGVKNNEQFF. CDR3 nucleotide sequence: TGCAGTGCTTTGATAGCGGGGGTCAAGAACAATGAGCAGTTCTTC.

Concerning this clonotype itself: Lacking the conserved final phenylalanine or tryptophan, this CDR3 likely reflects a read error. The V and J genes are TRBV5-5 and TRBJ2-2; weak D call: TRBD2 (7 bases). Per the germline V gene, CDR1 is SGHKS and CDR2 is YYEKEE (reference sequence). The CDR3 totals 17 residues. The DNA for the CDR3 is TGTGCCAGCAGCTTATACCCAGCGGGACAAAACATCGGGGAGCTGTTTTAT. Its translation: CASSLYPAGQNIGELFY.

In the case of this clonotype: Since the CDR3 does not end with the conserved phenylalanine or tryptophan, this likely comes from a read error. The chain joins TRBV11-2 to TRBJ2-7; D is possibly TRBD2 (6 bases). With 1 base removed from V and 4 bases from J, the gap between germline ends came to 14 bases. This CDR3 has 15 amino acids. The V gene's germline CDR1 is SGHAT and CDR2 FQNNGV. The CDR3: CASSLGRGSSYEQYI. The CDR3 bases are TGTGCCAGCAGCTTAGGTCGGGGGAGCTCATACGAGCAGTACATC.

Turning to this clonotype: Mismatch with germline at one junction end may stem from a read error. The CDR3: CASNLITGTDGYTF. CDR3 sequence (DNA): TGTGCTAGCAATCTTATAACAGGGACGGATGGCTACACCTTC. The rearrangement links TRBV6-5 to TRBJ1-2; maybe TRBD1 (6 bases). CDR1 MNHEY and CDR2 SVGAGI come from the germline V gene. This CDR3 comprises 14 residues.

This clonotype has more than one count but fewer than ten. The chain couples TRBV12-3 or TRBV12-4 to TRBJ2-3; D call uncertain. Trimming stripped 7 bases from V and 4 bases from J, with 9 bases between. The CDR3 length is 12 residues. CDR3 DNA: TGTGCCAGCAAGTACGGGCCAGATACGCAGTATTTT. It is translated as CASKYGPDTQYF.

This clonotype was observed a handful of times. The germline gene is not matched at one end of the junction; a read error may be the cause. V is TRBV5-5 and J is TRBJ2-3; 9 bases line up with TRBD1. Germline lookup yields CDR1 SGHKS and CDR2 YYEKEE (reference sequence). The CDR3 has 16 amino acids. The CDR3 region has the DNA TGTGCCAGCGGCTTGGCACAGGGGGCCGCCACAGATACGCAGTATTTT. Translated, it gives CASGLAQGAATDTQYF.

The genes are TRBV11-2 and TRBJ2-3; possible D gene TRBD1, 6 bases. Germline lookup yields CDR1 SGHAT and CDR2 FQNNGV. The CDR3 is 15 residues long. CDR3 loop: CVSSLGHRATDTQYF. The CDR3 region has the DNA TGTGTTAGCAGCTTAGGTCACAGGGCCACAGATACGCAGTATTTT.